Listed here are 17 T cell receptor beta chains from one sample, sequenced in a study. From the 5' RACE reads, TCRdb called clonotypes with MiXCR, one entry per CDR3 protein. Seen here are some 12,000 distinct CDR3 sequences, 51% observed once, and the top ten hold around 12%. The sorted Tregs were CD4+CD25+CD127-/low cells. Sequencing input: tumor-infiltrating Tregs sorted from the breast tumor. These receptors were taken from a female donor with breast cancer.

This rearrangement joins TRBV11-2 to TRBJ2-2; 10 bases are shared with TRBD2. The trim removed 5 bases at V and 7 bases at J, leaving 7 bases unmatched. This CDR3 spans 15 amino acids. The germline V gene has CDR1 SGHAT and CDR2 FQNNGV. For the CDR3, the DNA is TGTGCCAGCAGCATTAGCGGGAGGCGCGTCGGGGAGCTGTTTTTT. This codes for CASSISGRRVGELFF.

The J gene is TRBJ2-3, the V gene TRBV20-1, with 9 bases that match TRBD2. The J segment lost 2 bases and the V segment lost 5 bases, leaving 5 bases of the junction unmatched. Per the germline V gene, CDR1 is DFQATT and CDR2 is SNEGSKA (reference sequence). This CDR3 spans 14 amino acids. The chain's CDR3 is CSASAGGNTDTQYF. CDR3 nucleotides: TGCAGTGCTTCAGCGGGAGGTAACACAGATACGCAGTATTTT.

This clonotype has a handful of counts. The CDR3 reads CSVRTGDGYTF. CDR3 coding DNA: TGCAGCGTTCGGACAGGGGATGGCTACACCTTC. This chain connects TRBV29-1 to TRBJ1-2, with TRBD1 matching over 9 bases. The CDR3 spans 11 residues. Germline trimming cut 5 bases from V and 6 bases from J; bases unmatched to any gene: 1. Germline CDR1 reads SQVTM; CDR2 reads ANQGSEA.

This chain uses TRBV7-2 with TRBJ2-3, with TRBD2 matching 13 bases. V was clipped by 7 bases and J by 3 bases; unmatched bases: 4. Per the germline V gene, CDR1 is SGHTA and CDR2 is FQGNSA. CDR3 length: 15 residues. The CDR3 region is CASKLAGGPTDTQYF. CDR3 DNA sequence: TGTGCCAGCAAACTAGCGGGAGGGCCTACAGATACGCAGTATTTT.

The J gene is TRBJ1-2, the V gene TRBV12-3 or TRBV12-4; D is uncertain. Trimming left V 3 bases short and J 5 bases short, with 13 bases between. The CDR3 has 14 amino acids. DNA for the CDR3: TGTGCCAGCAGTTTCCGGAAGGCAGTTTATGGCTACACCTTC. Amino acids: CASSFRKAVYGYTF.

This chain links TRBV12-3 or TRBV12-4 with TRBJ2-3; 7 bases are a match to TRBD2. J gave up 6 bases and V 7 bases, and 10 bases lay outside the gene matches. The length of the CDR3 is 14 residues. CDR3 sequence: CASTQSGVLDTQYF. DNA for the CDR3: TGTGCCAGCACTCAAAGCGGGGTCCTGGATACGCAGTATTTT.

On this clonotype itself: At one boundary the junction diverges from the germline segment, which might be a read error. This sequence joins TRBV5-6 and TRBJ1-1; the D gene is possibly TRBD1 (5 bases). The CDR3 runs to 17 residues. Per the germline V gene, CDR1 is SGHDT and CDR2 is YYEEEE. The CDR3 loop is CASSRRGEGLRRTEAFF. The CDR3 DNA reads TGCGCCAGCAGCCGCCGAGGGGAAGGGTTGCGGCGTACTGAAGCTTTCTTT.

The chain recombines TRBV5-1 with TRBJ1-4; D uncertain. CDR3 length: 15 amino acids. Germline V gives CDR1 SGHRS, CDR2 YFSETQ. Trimming pared 2 bases from V and 8 bases from J, leaving 16 bases between. CDR3 DNA: TGCGCCAGCAGCTTTGTTACCGGGGTAGAGGAAAAACTGTTTTTT. Protein sequence: CASSFVTGVEEKLFF. The whole variable domain, filled in from reference TRBV5-1 and TRBJ1-4, reads KAGVTQTPRYLIKTRGQQVTLSCSPISGHRSVSWYQQTPGQGLQFLFEYFSETQRNKGNFPGRFSGRQFSNSRSEMNVSTLELGDSALYLCASSFVTGVEEKLFFGSGTQLSVL.

J is TRBJ2-3 and V is TRBV6-6; TRBD1 aligns across 7 bases. The CDR3 runs to 16 residues. Germline V gene lookup returns CDR1 MNHNY and CDR2 SVGAGI (reference sequence). V trimming: 6 bases; J trimming: 3 bases; junction bases outside the gene matches: 12. CDR3 region: CASRYPPGQRTDTQYF. The CDR3 bases are TGTGCCAGCAGATACCCTCCGGGACAGAGGACAGATACGCAGTATTTT.

V and J are TRBV7-2 and TRBJ2-5; tentatively, D is TRBD1 (6 bases). The V end lost 4 bases, the J end lost 7 bases, and 13 bases lay between the germline ends. Per the germline V gene, CDR1 is SGHTA and CDR2 is FQGNSA. There are 13 residues in the CDR3. The CDR3 reads CASSSTGQATQYF. CDR3 sequence (DNA): TGTGCCAGCAGCTCCACAGGGCAGGCGACCCAGTACTTC. The full variable domain, its missing parts supplied by reference TRBV7-2 and TRBJ2-5, is GAGVSQSPSNKVTEKGKDVELRCDPISGHTALYWYRQSLGQGLEFLIYFQGNSAPDKSGLPSDRFSAERTGGSVSTLTIQRTQQEDSAVYLCASSSTGQATQYFGPGTRLLVL.

Comment on this clonotype: Sequence at one end of the junction differs from germline and may be a read error. The V call is TRBV7-2, the J call TRBJ2-3; D gene unclear. The V gene's germline CDR1 is SGHTA and CDR2 FQGNSA. This CDR3 has 14 residues. The CDR3, as DNA: TGTGCCAGCAGCCCCCAGACGGGCACAGATGCGCAGTATTTT. Protein product: CASSPQTGTDAQYF. Full variable domain (outside the CDR3, taken from reference TRBV7-2 and TRBJ2-3): GAGVSQSPSNKVTEKGKDVELRCDPISGHTALYWYRQSLGQGLEFLIYFQGNSAPDKSGLPSDRFSAERTGGSVSTLTIQRTQQEDSAVYLCASSPQTGTDAQYFGPGTRLTVL.

This clonotype was recorded only once. The V and J genes are TRBV6-5 and TRBJ2-1; D possibly corresponds to TRBD2 (6 bases). The V end was cut by 6 bases, the J end by 10 bases, with 13 bases between. CDR3 length equals 12 residues. Germline CDR1 MNHEY, CDR2 SVGAGI. For the CDR3, the DNA is TGTGCCAGCAGCCCGCCGGGGGAAGAGCAGTTCTTC. This sequence encodes CASSPPGEEQFF.

This clonotype has just a few counts. The V and J genes are TRBV20-1 and TRBJ1-5; 7 nucleotides match TRBD1. The CDR3 spans 12 residues. After removal of 6 bases from V and 7 bases from J, the junction contained 6 bases not matched to a gene. CDR1 and CDR2 (germline): DFQATT, SNEGSKA (reference sequence). DNA for the CDR3: TGCAGTGCAAGACAGGGCAGCCAGCCCCAGCATTTT. It translates to CSARQGSQPQHF.

About this clonotype itself: A single base separates this from a much larger clone, so it may be a read error. The V and J genes are TRBV12-3 or TRBV12-4 and TRBJ2-3, with D unclear. This CDR3 region has 14 residues. The CDR3 nucleotides read TGTGCCAGCAGTGTAAGACACACCACAAATACGCAGTATTTT. This codes for CASSVRHTTNTQYF.

CDR3 residues: CASSQPTSGNTDTQYF. As DNA, the CDR3 is TGTGCCAGCAGCCAACCGACTAGCGGAAACACAGATACGCAGTATTTT. This chain joins TRBV7-8 and TRBJ2-3, with 9 nucleotides matching TRBD2. The CDR3 spans 16 residues. V was clipped by 5 bases and J by 2 bases; unmatched bases: 8. The germline V gene has CDR1 SGHVS and CDR2 FQNEAQ.

The V and J genes are TRBV20-1 and TRBJ2-7, with a tentative D call TRBD2 (5 bases). Germline values: CDR1 DFQATT, CDR2 SNEGSKA (reference sequence). The CDR3 has 17 amino acids. Trimming shortened V by 1 base and J by 6 bases, and 25 bases separated the two germline ends. The CDR3 sequence is CSARVPAGRGAGGEQYF. CDR3 in DNA: TGCAGTGCTAGAGTACCCGCGGGCAGAGGCGCCGGAGGCGAGCAGTACTTC.

The chain uses TRBV5-1 and TRBJ2-7; TRBD1 aligns across 10 bases. Losses at the gene ends were 7 bases for V and 0 bases for J; bases not matched to a gene: 1. The germline CDR1 and CDR2 sequences are SGHRS and YFSETQ. The CDR3 runs to 13 residues. Here the CDR3 reads CASRDRGSYEQYF. The CDR3 bases are TGCGCCAGCCGGGACAGGGGCTCCTACGAGCAGTACTTC.